This record covers a single T cell receptor (beta chain). Its antigen remains unknown. The data were taken from a study of Tregs in tolerant kidney transplant recipients. Broader study findings: Few patients were studied, so findings need validation in larger groups.

This table comes from immunoSEQ multiplex PCR, and its TCRdb copy is limited to in-frame clones, with some not included. Of hundreds of thousands of clones in the sample, about 80% were seen once. Trimming took 6 bases from V and 5 from J, leaving 22 bases between them. Germline lookup yields CDR1 MDHEN and CDR2 SYDVKM. This CDR3 region has 16 residues. The receptor comes from a human donor in good health. J is TRBJ1-1 and V is TRBV28; a weak D match, TRBD1 (5 bases). Specimen: CD4+ T cells from blood. DNA for the CDR3: TGTGCCAGCAGCGACGGACACTCCGGAGTATGGACTGAAGCTTTCTTT. It translates to CASSDGHSGVWTEAFF.